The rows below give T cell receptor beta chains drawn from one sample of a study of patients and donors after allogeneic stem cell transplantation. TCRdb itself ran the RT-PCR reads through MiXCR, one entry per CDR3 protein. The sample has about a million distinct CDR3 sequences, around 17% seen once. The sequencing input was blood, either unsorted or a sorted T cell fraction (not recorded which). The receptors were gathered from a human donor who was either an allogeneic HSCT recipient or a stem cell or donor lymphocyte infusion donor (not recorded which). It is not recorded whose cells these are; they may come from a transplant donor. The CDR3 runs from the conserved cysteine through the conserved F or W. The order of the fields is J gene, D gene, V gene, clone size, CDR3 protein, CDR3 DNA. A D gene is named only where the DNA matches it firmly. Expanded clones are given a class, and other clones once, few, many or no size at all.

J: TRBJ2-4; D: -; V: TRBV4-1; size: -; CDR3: CASSQEEIGWDIQYF; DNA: TGCGCCAGCAGCCAGGAGGAAATTGGTTGGGACATTCAGTACTTC
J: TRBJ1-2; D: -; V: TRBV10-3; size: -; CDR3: CAISDGKGLSYTF; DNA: TGTGCCATCAGTGATGGGAAGGGATTGAGCTACACCTTC
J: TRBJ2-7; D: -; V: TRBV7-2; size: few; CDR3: CASSATTSGPKQYF; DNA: TGTGCCAGCAGCGCAACTACTTCTGGGCCAAAGCAGTACTTC
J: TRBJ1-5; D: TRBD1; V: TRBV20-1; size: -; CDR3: CSAMGQKNQPQHF; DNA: TGCAGTGCTATGGGACAGAAAAATCAGCCCCAGCATTTT
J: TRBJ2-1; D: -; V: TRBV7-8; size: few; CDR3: CASSLEPRTANEQFF; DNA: TGTGCCAGCAGCTTGGAGCCACGGACAGCGAATGAGCAGTTCTTC
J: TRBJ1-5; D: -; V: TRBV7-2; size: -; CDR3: CASSLPTLGGGNQPQHF; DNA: TGTGCCAGCAGCTTGCCGACCCTCGGGGGTGGCAATCAGCCCCAGCATTTT
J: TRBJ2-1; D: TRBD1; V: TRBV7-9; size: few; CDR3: CASHRDRGYSEQFF; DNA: TGTGCCAGCCACCGGGACAGGGGATACAGTGAGCAGTTCTTC
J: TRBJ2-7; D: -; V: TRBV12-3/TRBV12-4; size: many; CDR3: CASSLKHLEQYF; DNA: TGTGCCAGCAGTTTAAAACACCTAGAGCAGTACTTC
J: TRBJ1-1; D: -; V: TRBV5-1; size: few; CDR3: CASSEDSANTEAFF; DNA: TGCGCCAGCAGCGAGGACAGCGCGAACACTGAAGCTTTCTTT
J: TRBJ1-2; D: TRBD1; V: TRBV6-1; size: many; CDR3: CASRTRQGSGYTF; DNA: TGTGCCAGCAGAACACGACAGGGCTCTGGCTACACCTTC
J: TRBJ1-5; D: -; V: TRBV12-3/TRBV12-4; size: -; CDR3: CASSLEWGAQQPQHF; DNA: TGTGCCAGCAGTTTAGAATGGGGGGCTCAACAGCCCCAGCATTTT
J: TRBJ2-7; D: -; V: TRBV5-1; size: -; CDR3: CASSPEGREQYF; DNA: TGCGCCAGCAGCCCAGAGGGGCGCGAGCAGTACTTC
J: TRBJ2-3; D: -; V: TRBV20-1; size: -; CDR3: CSVWPGGGDTQYF; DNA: TGCAGTGTGTGGCCAGGGGGAGGAGATACGCAGTATTTT
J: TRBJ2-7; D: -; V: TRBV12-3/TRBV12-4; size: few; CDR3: CASCRGKAYEQYF; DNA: TGTGCCAGCTGTCGGGGGAAGGCCTACGAGCAGTACTTC
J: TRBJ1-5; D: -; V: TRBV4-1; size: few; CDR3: CASSQPLSNQPQHF; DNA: TGCGCCAGCAGCCAACCTCTTAGCAATCAGCCCCAGCATTTT
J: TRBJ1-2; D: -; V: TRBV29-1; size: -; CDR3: CSVPPAPFSNYGYTF; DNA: TGCAGCGTTCCCCCGGCTCCATTCTCTAACTATGGCTACACCTTC
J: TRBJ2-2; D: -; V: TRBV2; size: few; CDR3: CASRHESNTGELFF; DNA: TGTGCCAGCAGGCACGAATCGAACACCGGGGAGCTGTTTTTT
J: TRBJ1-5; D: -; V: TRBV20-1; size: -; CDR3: CSAKGWSNQPQHF; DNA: TGCAGTGCTAAGGGTTGGAGCAATCAGCCCCAGCATTTT
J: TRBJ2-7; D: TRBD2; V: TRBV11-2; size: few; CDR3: CASSRISGRPSEEQYF; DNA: TGTGCCAGCAGCCGAATTAGCGGGAGGCCCTCGGAGGAGCAGTACTTC
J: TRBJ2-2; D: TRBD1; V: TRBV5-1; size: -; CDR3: CASSLFGTAGTGELFF; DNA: TGCGCCAGCAGCTTGTTTGGGACAGCAGGGACCGGGGAGCTGTTTTTT
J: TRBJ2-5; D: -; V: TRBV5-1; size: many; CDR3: CASSLVPRRTQETQYF; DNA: TGCGCCAGCAGCTTGGTACCACGGAGAACCCAAGAGACCCAGTACTTC
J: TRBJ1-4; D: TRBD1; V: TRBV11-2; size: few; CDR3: CASSFRGTGVGTNEKLFF; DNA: TGTGCCAGCAGCTTTAGGGGTACAGGGGTCGGGACGAATGAAAAACTGTTTTTT
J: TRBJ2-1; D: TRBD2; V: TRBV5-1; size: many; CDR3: CASSPGLAGGPYNEQFF; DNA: TGCGCCAGCAGCCCCGGACTAGCGGGAGGGCCCTACAATGAGCAGTTCTTC
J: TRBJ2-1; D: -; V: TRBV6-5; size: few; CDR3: CASSLREVSYNEQFF; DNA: TGTGCCAGCAGTTTGAGGGAGGTTTCCTACAATGAGCAGTTCTTC
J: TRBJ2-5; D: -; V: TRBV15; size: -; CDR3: CATSRDREGARQTQYF; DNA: TGTGCCACCAGCAGAGATCGGGAGGGGGCGAGGCAGACCCAGTACTTC
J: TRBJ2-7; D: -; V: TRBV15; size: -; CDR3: CATSRDRVVTVSYEQYF; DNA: TGTGCCACCAGCAGAGATCGGGTGGTCACAGTCTCCTACGAGCAGTACTTC
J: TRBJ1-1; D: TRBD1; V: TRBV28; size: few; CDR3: CASSLSGQGGTEAFF; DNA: TGTGCCAGCAGTTTATCAGGGCAGGGGGGGACTGAAGCTTTCTTT
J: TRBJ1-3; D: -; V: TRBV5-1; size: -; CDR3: CASSSGRETPGNTIYF; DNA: TGCGCCAGCAGCTCGGGACGGGAGACGCCTGGAAACACCATATATTTT
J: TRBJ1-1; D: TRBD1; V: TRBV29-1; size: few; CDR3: CSVEMGQGIFF; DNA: TGCAGCGTTGAGATGGGACAGGGGATTTTCTTT
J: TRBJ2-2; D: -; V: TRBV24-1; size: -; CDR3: CATSDTDAANTGELFF; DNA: TGTGCCACCAGTGACACGGACGCCGCGAACACCGGGGAGCTGTTTTTT
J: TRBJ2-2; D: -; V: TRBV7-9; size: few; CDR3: CASSPQAAGELFF; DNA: TGTGCCAGCAGCCCGCAAGCCGCCGGGGAGCTGTTTTTT
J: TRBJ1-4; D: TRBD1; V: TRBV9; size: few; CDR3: CASRGQSNEKLFF; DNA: TGTGCCAGCAGGGGACAGTCTAATGAAAAACTGTTTTTT
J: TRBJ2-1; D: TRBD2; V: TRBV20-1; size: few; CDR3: CSVLRGSSYNEQFF; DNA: TGCAGTGTACTGCGGGGGAGCTCCTACAATGAGCAGTTCTTC
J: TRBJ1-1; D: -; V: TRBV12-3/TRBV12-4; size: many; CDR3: CASSYLRGNTEAFF; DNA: TGTGCCAGCAGTTATCTAAGAGGGAACACTGAAGCTTTCTTT
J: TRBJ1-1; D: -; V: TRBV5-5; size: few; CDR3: CASSLSPRVTEAFF; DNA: TGTGCCAGCAGCTTGTCACCCCGGGTCACTGAAGCTTTCTTT
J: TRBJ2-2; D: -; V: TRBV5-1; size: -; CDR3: CASSLLGAGGTGELFF; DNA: TGCGCCAGCAGCTTGCTGGGGGCCGGGGGAACCGGGGAGCTGTTTTTT
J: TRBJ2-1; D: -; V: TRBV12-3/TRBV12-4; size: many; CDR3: CASSPGLNQFF; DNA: TGTGCCAGCAGTCCAGGACTGAACCAGTTCTTC
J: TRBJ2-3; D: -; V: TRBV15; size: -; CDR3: CATSRETGDSITDTQYF; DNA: TGTGCCACCAGCAGGGAAACAGGAGATTCTATCACAGATACGCAGTATTTT
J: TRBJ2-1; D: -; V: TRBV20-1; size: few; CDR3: CSAMRPGVSYNEQFF; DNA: TGCAGTGCTATGAGACCGGGAGTGTCCTACAATGAGCAGTTCTTC
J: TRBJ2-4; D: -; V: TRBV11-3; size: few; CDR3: CASSLEPLAKNIQYF; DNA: TGTGCCAGCAGCTTAGAACCTCTAGCCAAAAACATTCAGTACTTC
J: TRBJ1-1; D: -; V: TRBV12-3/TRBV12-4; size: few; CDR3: CASSRRTDGWNTEAFF; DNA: TGTGCCAGCAGCCGACGGACAGACGGCTGGAACACTGAAGCTTTCTTT
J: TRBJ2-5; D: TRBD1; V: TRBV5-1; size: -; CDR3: CASSLKGQGLQETQYF; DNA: TGCGCCAGCAGCTTGAAGGGACAGGGGCTCCAAGAGACCCAGTACTTC
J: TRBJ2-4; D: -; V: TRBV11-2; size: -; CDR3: CASSPRPAGSWIAKNIQYF; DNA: TGTGCCAGCAGCCCCCGGCCGGCAGGGAGTTGGATAGCCAAAAACATTCAGTACTTC
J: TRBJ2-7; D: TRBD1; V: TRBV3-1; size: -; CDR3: CASSQSDRGTGEQYF; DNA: TGTGCCAGCAGCCAGTCCGACAGGGGAACGGGCGAGCAGTACTTC
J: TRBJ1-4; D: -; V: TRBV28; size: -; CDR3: CASTIPSDAGMQEKLFF; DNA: TGTGCCAGCACCATCCCGTCTGATGCGGGGATGCAGGAAAAACTGTTTTTT
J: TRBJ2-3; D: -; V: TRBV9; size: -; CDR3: CASSVRAEDTQYF; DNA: TGTGCCAGCAGCGTCCGCGCGGAAGATACGCAGTATTTT
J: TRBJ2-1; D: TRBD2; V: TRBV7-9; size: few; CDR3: CASSLDDRGRRYNEQFF; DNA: TGTGCCAGCAGCTTAGACGATCGCGGGAGGCGGTACAATGAGCAGTTCTTC
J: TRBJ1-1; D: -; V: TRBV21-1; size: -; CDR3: CASSKDSRVGTEAFF; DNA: TGTGCCAGCAGCAAAGATTCGCGGGTGGGCACTGAAGCTTTCTTT
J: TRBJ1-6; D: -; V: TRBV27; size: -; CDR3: CASSHPPGGASPLHF; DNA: TGTGCCAGCAGTCACCCCCCCGGGGGGGCATCACCCCTCCACTTT
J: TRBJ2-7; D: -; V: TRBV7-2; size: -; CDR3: CASSYPDRYYEQYF; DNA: TGTGCCAGCAGCTATCCCGACAGATACTACGAGCAGTACTTC
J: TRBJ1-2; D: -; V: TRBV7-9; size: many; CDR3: CASSSGGANYGYTF; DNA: TGTGCCAGCAGCTCGGGGGGAGCTAACTATGGCTACACCTTC
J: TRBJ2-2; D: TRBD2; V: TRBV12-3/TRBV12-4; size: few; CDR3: CASRGGGELFF; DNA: TGTGCCAGCAGGGGAGGGGGGGAGCTGTTTTTT
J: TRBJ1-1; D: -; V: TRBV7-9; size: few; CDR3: CASSLSSIAGAGTEAFF; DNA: TGTGCCAGCAGCTTAAGTTCCATCGCGGGGGCCGGAACTGAAGCTTTCTTT
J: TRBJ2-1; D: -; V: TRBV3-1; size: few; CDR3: CASSQTAGVRNEQFF; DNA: TGTGCCAGCAGCCAGACTGCTGGGGTCAGGAATGAGCAGTTCTTC
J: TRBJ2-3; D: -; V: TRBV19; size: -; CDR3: CASSILPSGNTDTQYF; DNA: TGTGCCAGTAGTATCTTGCCCAGCGGAAACACAGATACGCAGTATTTT
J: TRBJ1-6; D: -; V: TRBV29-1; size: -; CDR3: CSVIGTGSSYNSPLHF; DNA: TGCAGCGTCATCGGGACGGGAAGCTCCTATAATTCACCCCTCCACTTT
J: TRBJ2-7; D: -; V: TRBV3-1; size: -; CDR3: CASSQQGFPYEQYF; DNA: TGTGCCAGCAGCCAACAGGGGTTTCCCTACGAGCAGTACTTC